The clone carrying this TCR beta chain was seen only a few times. The antigen is undetermined. The data stem from a study of CD8+CD57+ T cells in acquired aplastic anemia. Across the study: DNA recovered from sorted CD4+ and CD8+ cells had a mean of about 3 ug. Regarding the study as a whole: Patients and controls shared 25 to 30 CD8+ CDR3 sequences, which appeared highly expressed in patients and within their immunodominant clones. Patients did not significantly differ from controls in CD8+ Simpson's diversity.

Profiles of TCR beta VDJ and CDR3 were generated from a genomic DNA template. Via MiXCR, TCRdb re-called the reads, giving one row per CDR3 protein. The sample has around 180,000 distinct CDR3 sequences, around 65% seen once. The V gene lost 5 bases and the J gene lost 1 base, with 12 bases spanning the gap. The CDR3 spans 14 residues. CDR1 is SGHAT and CDR2 is FQNNGV in the germline V gene. The chain combines TRBV11-2 with TRBJ2-7; tentatively, D is TRBD2 (5 bases). The clonotype originates from a human donor with severe aplastic anemia or a healthy control (not recorded which). Material for sequencing was sorted CD4+, CD8+, or CD8+CD57+ T cells (not recorded which) from PBMCs. Here the CDR3 DNA reads TGTGCCAGCAGCAGAGAGCGGATATCCTACGAGCAGTACTTC. Protein: CASSRERISYEQYF.